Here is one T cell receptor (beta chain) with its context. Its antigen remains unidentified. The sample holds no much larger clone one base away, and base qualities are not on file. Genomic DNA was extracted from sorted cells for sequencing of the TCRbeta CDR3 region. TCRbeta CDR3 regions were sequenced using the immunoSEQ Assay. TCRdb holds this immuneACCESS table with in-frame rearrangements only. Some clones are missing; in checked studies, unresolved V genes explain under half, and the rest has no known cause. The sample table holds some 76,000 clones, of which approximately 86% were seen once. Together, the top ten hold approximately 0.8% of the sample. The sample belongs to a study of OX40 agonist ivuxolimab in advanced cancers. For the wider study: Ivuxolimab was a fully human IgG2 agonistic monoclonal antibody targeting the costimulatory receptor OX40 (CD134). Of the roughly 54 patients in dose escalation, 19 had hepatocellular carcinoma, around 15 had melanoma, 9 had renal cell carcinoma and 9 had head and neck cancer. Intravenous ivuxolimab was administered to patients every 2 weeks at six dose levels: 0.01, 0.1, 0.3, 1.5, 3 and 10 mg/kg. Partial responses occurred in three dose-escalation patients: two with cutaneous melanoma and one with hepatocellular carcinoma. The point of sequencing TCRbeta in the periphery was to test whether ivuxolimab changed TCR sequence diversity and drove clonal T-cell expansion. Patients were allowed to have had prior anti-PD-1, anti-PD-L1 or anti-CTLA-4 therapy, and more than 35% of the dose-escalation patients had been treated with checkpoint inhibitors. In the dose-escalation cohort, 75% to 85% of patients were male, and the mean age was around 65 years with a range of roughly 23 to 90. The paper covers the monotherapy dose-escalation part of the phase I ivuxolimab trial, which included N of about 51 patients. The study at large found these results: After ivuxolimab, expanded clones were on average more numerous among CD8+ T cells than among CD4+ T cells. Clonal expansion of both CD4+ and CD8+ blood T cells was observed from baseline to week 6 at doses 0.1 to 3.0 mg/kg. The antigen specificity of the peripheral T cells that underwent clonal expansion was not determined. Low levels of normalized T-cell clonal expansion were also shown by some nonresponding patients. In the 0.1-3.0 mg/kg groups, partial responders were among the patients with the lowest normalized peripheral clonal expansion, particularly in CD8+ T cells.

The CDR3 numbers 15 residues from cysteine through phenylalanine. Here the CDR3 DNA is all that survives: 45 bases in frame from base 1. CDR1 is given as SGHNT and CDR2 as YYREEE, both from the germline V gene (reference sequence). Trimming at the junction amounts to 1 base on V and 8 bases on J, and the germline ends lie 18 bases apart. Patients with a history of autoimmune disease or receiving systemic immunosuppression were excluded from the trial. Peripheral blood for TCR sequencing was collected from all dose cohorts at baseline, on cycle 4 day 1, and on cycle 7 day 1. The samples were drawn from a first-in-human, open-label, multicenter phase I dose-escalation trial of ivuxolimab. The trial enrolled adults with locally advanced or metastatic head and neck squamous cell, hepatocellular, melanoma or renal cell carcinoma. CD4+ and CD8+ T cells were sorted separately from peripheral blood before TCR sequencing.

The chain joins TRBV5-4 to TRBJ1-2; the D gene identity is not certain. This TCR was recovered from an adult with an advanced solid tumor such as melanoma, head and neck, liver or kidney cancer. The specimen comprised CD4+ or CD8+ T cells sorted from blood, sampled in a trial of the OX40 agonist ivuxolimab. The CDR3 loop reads CASSLRSQGSTGYTF. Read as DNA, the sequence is TGTGCCAGCAGCTTGCGTTCCCAAGGAAGTACCGGCTACACCTTC.